Listed here are 21 T cell receptor beta chains from one sample, sequenced in a study of T cell responses to AZD1222 COVID-19 vaccine. Produced via immunoSEQ multiplex PCR; TCRdb's table is partial and in-frame only. The table lists some 96,000 clones, 89% of them singletons. This specimen consisted of peripheral blood, obtained on day 0 of AZD1222 vaccination. The source of these receptors is an adult in good health.

This CDR3 is CATSRTSGTPGELFF. CDR3 DNA: TGTGCCACCAGTCGGACTAGTGGTACCCCCGGGGAGCTGTTTTTT. This sequence joins TRBV15 and TRBJ2-2; 7 nucleotides match TRBD2. Per germline, CDR1 LNHNV and CDR2 YYDKDF (reference sequence). The V and J ends lost 6 bases and 6 bases, in that order; junction bases with no gene match: 10. This CDR3 is built from 15 residues. The variable domain in full, completed from reference TRBV15 and TRBJ2-2, reads DAMVIQNPRYQVTQFGKPVTLSCSQTLNHNVMYWYQQKSSQAPKLLFHYYDKDFNNEADTPDNFQSRRPNTSFCFLDIRSPGLGDTAMYLCATSRTSGTPGELFFGEGSRLTVL.

This chain links TRBV27 with TRBJ2-3; D remains ambiguous. V dropped 3 bases and J dropped 5 bases, with 6 bases sitting between them. The CDR3 consists of 12 residues. Germline V lookup: CDR1 MNHEY, CDR2 SMNVEV (reference sequence). Written as DNA, the CDR3 is TGTGCCAGCAGTTTTGGAAAAGATACGCAGTATTTT. Its translation is CASSFGKDTQYF.

The chain links TRBV10-1 to TRBJ2-7, with a weak D call TRBD2 (5 bases). The CDR3 spans 10 residues. Deletions cut 6 bases from V and 12 bases from J, with 12 bases between. Germline-derived CDR1 and CDR2 are WNHNN and SYGVQD (reference sequence). CDR3 sequence: CASRGKRRYF. The CDR3 DNA follows: TGCGCCAGCAGAGGGAAGCGGCGGTACTTC.

The CDR3 DNA follows: TGTGCCAGCAGCTCCCTCGGGGAAAGGTACCAAGAGACCCAGTACTTC. Its protein is CASSSLGERYQETQYF. The rearrangement joins TRBV7-8 to TRBJ2-5; TRBD2 might be the D (5 bases). Trimming pared 4 bases from V and 0 bases from J, leaving 15 bases between. This CDR3 has 16 amino acids. Germline CDR1 SGHVS, CDR2 FQNEAQ.

The chain recombines TRBV21-1 with TRBJ2-7; TRBD2, the table's D call, lacks a check against the DNA. TRBV21-1 is described as a pseudogene. This CDR3 is built from 15 residues. The CDR3: CASTCRGLANYEQYF. CDR3 in DNA: TGTGCCAGCACCTGTCGGGGACTAGCGAATTACGAGCAGTACTTC.

The count of this clone is one. The CDR3 coding sequence is TGCGCCAGCAGCCAAGATTCAGGGGCACGGACAGATACGCAGTATTTT. It codes for CASSQDSGARTDTQYF. This chain joins TRBV4-1 and TRBJ2-3; possible D gene TRBD1, 6 bases. The V and J ends lost 0 bases and 3 bases respectively, with 13 bases between them. The germline gives CDR1 MGHRA, CDR2 YSYEKL. The CDR3 has 16 amino acids.

The chain joins TRBV6-4 to TRBJ1-4; tentatively, D is TRBD1 (5 bases). The V and J ends lost 3 bases and 7 bases respectively, with 21 bases between them. Germline values: CDR1 MRHNA, CDR2 SNTAGT. There are 17 residues in the CDR3. The CDR3 loop reads CASSDGTAAKRPEKLFF. The CDR3, as DNA: TGTGCCAGCAGTGATGGGACGGCAGCTAAGAGGCCTGAAAAACTGTTTTTT.

The chain links TRBV12-3 or TRBV12-4 to TRBJ1-2; a possible D gene is TRBD1 (5 bases). There are 13 residues in the CDR3. Between the trimmed V and J ends, which lost 3 bases and 7 bases, there was a span of 12 bases. CDR3: CASSLGGLAGYTF. The CDR3, as DNA: TGTGCCAGCAGTTTGGGGGGTCTTGCTGGCTACACCTTC.

The count of this clone is one. The V call is TRBV3-1 (or the pseudogene TRBV3-2), the J call TRBJ2-7; maybe TRBD1 (6 bases). This CDR3 region has 13 residues. Germline V CDR1 and CDR2: LGHDT, YNNKEL (reference sequence). The V gene lost 1 base and the J gene lost 2 bases, with 6 bases spanning the gap. CDR3 loop: CASSQGQAYEQYF. In DNA, the CDR3 is TGTGCCAGCAGCCAAGGACAGGCCTACGAGCAGTACTTC.

The V call is TRBV6-5, the J call TRBJ1-1, with 7 positions matching TRBD1. Germline-derived CDR1 and CDR2 are MNHEY and SVGAGI. This CDR3 is built from 14 residues. Losses at the gene ends were 8 bases for V and 1 base for J; bases not matched to a gene: 7. The CDR3 DNA is TGTGCCAGCGGGAGGGGGCTTGGGAACACTGAAGCTTTCTTT. This translates into CASGRGLGNTEAFF.

The CDR3 coding sequence is TGTGCCAGCAGTTACTTCGTCGGAAACACTGAAGCTTTCTTT. Translated, it gives CASSYFVGNTEAFF. J is TRBJ1-1 and V is TRBV6-5; D is unresolved. Germline CDR1 and CDR2: MNHEY and SVGAGI. The CDR3 is made up of 14 amino acids. Deletions cut 1 base from V and 2 bases from J, with 8 bases between.

V and J are TRBV7-2 and TRBJ2-5; D ambiguous. V lost 4 bases, J lost 5 bases, and 8 bases lay in between. The germline gives CDR1 SGHTA, CDR2 FQGNSA. The CDR3 totals 12 residues. The CDR3 DNA sequence: TGTGCCAGCAGCTACTACCGGGAGACCCAGTACTTC. Translating it yields CASSYYRETQYF.

CDR3 in DNA: TGTGCCAGCAGTGATCTGGGATTAGGGGAGCTGTTTTTT. It is translated as CASSDLGLGELFF. The chain has TRBV6-1 and TRBJ2-2; no reliable D call. V lost 3 bases and J lost 8, with 10 bases in between. Germline values: CDR1 MNHNS, CDR2 SASEGT. The CDR3 contains 13 residues.

The chain combines TRBV6-1 with TRBJ2-1; 12 bases match TRBD2. V lost 0 bases and J lost 7; bases outside the gene matches: 4. Germline loops: CDR1 MNHNS, CDR2 SASEGT. This CDR3 has 16 amino acids. CDR3 sequence (DNA): TGTGCCAGCAGTGAAGCTCTAGCGGGAGGGCGAAATGAGCAGTTCTTC. This codes for CASSEALAGGRNEQFF.

The V call is TRBV6-6, the J call TRBJ2-7; 11 positions agree with TRBD1. Germline CDR1 MNHNY, CDR2 SVGAGI (reference sequence). The CDR3 loop spans 13 amino acids. The trim removed 5 bases at V and 9 bases at J, leaving 6 bases unmatched. CDR3 DNA: TGTGCCAGCAGTACCTCGGGACAGGGGGTGCAGTACTTC. Its protein product is CASSTSGQGVQYF.

This chain joins TRBV13 and TRBJ1-1; 7 nucleotides align to TRBD1. Germline lookup yields CDR1 PRHDT and CDR2 FYEKMQ (reference sequence). The CDR3 runs 15 residues. The V segment lost 5 bases and the J segment 4 bases; nucleotides outside the gene matches: 10. CDR3 DNA: TGTGCCAGCAGCACATTTCAGGGGGTTGGCACTGAAGCTTTCTTT. This sequence encodes CASSTFQGVGTEAFF.

The gene calls are TRBV5-4 and TRBJ1-2; TRBD1 matches at 9 bases. Germline loops: CDR1 SGHNT, CDR2 YYREEE (reference sequence). The CDR3 extends over 14 amino acids. After removal of 3 bases from V and 6 bases from J, the junction contained 6 bases not matched to a gene. CDR3 DNA: TGTGCCAGCAGCTCCCCGGACAGGGGTGATGGCTACACCTTC. Its protein is CASSSPDRGDGYTF.

This clone showed up just once. This chain uses TRBV6-2 or TRBV6-3 with TRBJ1-1; D gene uncertain. Trimming removed 2 bases at V and 13 bases at J, with 17 bases between. The CDR3 is 13 amino acids. CDR1 is MNHEY, CDR2 SVGEGT, per germline. The CDR3 coding sequence is TGTGCCAGCAGTTACCAAGTTGACATGTATGGTTTCTTT. Translating it yields CASSYQVDMYGFF.

Note on this clone: One junction end does not reproduce the germline sequence, and a read error may be involved. The chain carries TRBV12-3 or TRBV12-4 and TRBJ2-1; D is unclear. This CDR3 contains 12 residues. CDR3 sequence reads: CASSPIYSEQFF. CDR3 coding DNA: TGTGCCAGCAGTCCAATCTACAGTGAGCAGTTCTTC.

The chain employs TRBV2 and TRBJ1-5; 10 bases map to TRBD1. Germline V gene data show CDR1 as SNHLY and CDR2 as FYNNEI. CDR3 length equals 19 residues. V shed 4 bases, J shed 2 bases, and the junction held 14 bases outside the gene matches. This CDR3 reads CASSVPRDRGYRGNQPQHF. As DNA, the CDR3 is TGTGCCAGCAGTGTACCCCGGGACAGGGGCTATAGGGGCAATCAGCCCCAGCATTTT. Full variable domain (missing parts from reference TRBV2 and TRBJ1-5): EPEVTQTPSHQVTQMGQEVILRCVPISNHLYFYWYRQILGQKVEFLVSFYNNEISEKSEIFDDQFSVERPDGSNFTLKIRSTKLEDSAMYFCASSVPRDRGYRGNQPQHFGDGTRLSIL.

This clone has only one observation. V and J are TRBV11-2 and TRBJ2-3; 7 bases match TRBD1. The CDR3 contains 14 residues. Germline CDR1 reads SGHAT; CDR2 reads FQNNGV. Trimming removed 5 bases from V and 10 bases from J; junction bases left unmatched: 12. Here the CDR3 reads CASSIQGPGGSQYF. Here the CDR3 DNA reads TGTGCCAGCAGCATACAGGGACCAGGGGGTTCGCAGTATTTT.